The rows below give T cell receptor beta chains drawn from one sample of a study of T cells in Graves' hyperthyroidism and ophthalmopathy. TCRdb reprocessed the multiplex PCR reads via MiXCR and lists one record per CDR3 protein. Of 500,000 or so distinct CDR3 sequences listed, 17% are singletons. The sequencing sample was made of blood. The receptors were gathered from a young woman with Graves' ophthalmopathy. CDR3s include the opening cysteine and the closing phenylalanine or tryptophan. A D gene is named only where the DNA matches it firmly. Part of the rows lack a size; the others show once, few, many or a class for expanded clones.

length	size	V	J	D	DNA	CDR3
14	once	TRBV15	TRBJ2-5	-	TGTGCCACCTGCAGAGCAGGGATTCAAGAGACCCAGTACTTC	CATCRAGIQETQYF
12	-	TRBV20-1	TRBJ2-7	TRBD1	TGCAGTGCTGAACGGACAGGAGACGAGCAGTACTTC	CSAERTGDEQYF
17	-	TRBV30	TRBJ1-1	TRBD1	TGTGCCTGGAGTGAGGAAGGGGGCGCATACTCGTCGACTGGAGCTTTCTTT	CAWSEEGGAYSSTGAFF
15	many	TRBV4-1	TRBJ2-5	TRBD1	TGCGCCAGCAGCCCGCACGGACAGGGCCGAGAGACCCAGTACTTC	CASSPHGQGRETQYF
15	many	TRBV7-2	TRBJ2-5	-	TGTGCCAGCAGCTTAGGCGGCAACCCCAGGGAGACCCAGTACTTC	CASSLGGNPRETQYF
15	many	TRBV7-9	TRBJ1-5	-	TGTGCCAGCAGCCAGGGACGGCTTAGCAATCAGCCCCAGCATTTT	CASSQGRLSNQPQHF
15	-	TRBV25-1	TRBJ1-4	TRBD1	TGTGCCAGCAGTGAAGCGACAGGGGGCGGTGAAAAACTGTTTTTT	CASSEATGGGEKLFF
15	many	TRBV12-3/TRBV12-4	TRBJ2-1	TRBD2	TGTGCCAGCAGTTTAGTACTAGCGGGGAGCGGTGAGCAGTTCTTC	CASSLVLAGSGEQFF
15	many	TRBV10-3	TRBJ2-7	-	TGTGCCATCAGTGAAATTGGGGGTAGCTCCTACGAGCAGTACTTC	CAISEIGGSSYEQYF
11	-	TRBV10-3	TRBJ2-7	-	TGTGCCATCAGTGACACCTACGAGCAGTACTTC	CAISDTYEQYF
12	many	TRBV20-1	TRBJ2-1	TRBD2	TGCAGTGCTCGGGACTATTACAATGAGCAGTTCTTC	CSARDYYNEQFF
19	-	TRBV9	TRBJ2-1	-	TGTGCCAGCAGCGTTGAGTTGGCGCGAGGGACCGTACATAACAATGAGCAGTTCTTC	CASSVELARGTVHNNEQFF
16	-	TRBV29-1	TRBJ1-2	-	TGCAGCTCATTGGGGGGGCCGGAAACCTCTAACTATGGCTACACCTTC	CSSLGGPETSNYGYTF
16	few	TRBV2	TRBJ1-5	TRBD1	TGTGCCAGCAGTCGGGACAGGGGGACAGGGGGCAGGCCCCAGCATTTT	CASSRDRGTGGRPQHF
16	many	TRBV28	TRBJ1-6	-	TGTGCCAGCATAAGGGGTTCGAGCTCCTATAATTCACCCCTCCACTTT	CASIRGSSSYNSPLHF
16	-	TRBV24-1	TRBJ2-7	TRBD2	TGTGCCACCAGTGACCCGACTAGCGGGGGGTACAATGAGCAGTACTTC	CATSDPTSGGYNEQYF
13	many	TRBV28	TRBJ1-2	-	TGTGCCAGCAGTTCACAAGGGATCTATGGCTACACCTTC	CASSSQGIYGYTF
15	-	TRBV14	TRBJ2-2	-	TGTGCCAGCAGCCACGCTAGCGTTAATGCGGGGGAGCTGTTTTTT	CASSHASVNAGELFF
13	-	TRBV10-3	TRBJ1-2	-	TGTGCCATCAGTGAGCGGGGCTGGGGTGGCTACACCTTC	CAISERGWGGYTF
13	few	TRBV29-1	TRBJ1-2	-	TGCAGCGTTGAGCAGGACAGCTTCAATGGCTACACCTTC	CSVEQDSFNGYTF
15	-	TRBV4-1	TRBJ2-2	TRBD1	TGCGCCAGCAGCCGACAGGGGAGAGGCACCGGGGAGCTGTTTTTT	CASSRQGRGTGELFF
14	-	TRBV12-3/TRBV12-4	TRBJ1-2	TRBD1	TGTGCCAGCAGTCCCCGACAGGGAAGAAGTGGCTACACCTTC	CASSPRQGRSGYTF
13	many	TRBV12-3/TRBV12-4	TRBJ1-2	-	TGTGCCAGCAGTTTCGACGACTTCTATGGCTACACCTTC	CASSFDDFYGYTF
14	-	TRBV19	TRBJ2-3	-	TGTGCCAGTAGTTACGGGATAAACACAGATACGCAGTATTTT	CASSYGINTDTQYF
13	few	TRBV10-3	TRBJ1-1	-	TGTGCCATCAGTGAGGGCTTGGACACTGAAGCTTTCTTT	CAISEGLDTEAFF
11	few	TRBV29-1	TRBJ1-1	TRBD1	TGCAGCGTCGTGACAGGGATCGGCGCTTTCTTT	CSVVTGIGAFF
15	once	TRBV6-2/TRBV6-3	TRBJ2-3	TRBD2	TGTGCCAGCAGCGCGACTAGCGGGACGGTAGATACGCAGTATTTT	CASSATSGTVDTQYF
16	-	TRBV7-9	TRBJ2-2	-	TGTGTCAGCAGCCCCGCTCTAGGTTTAGTCGCCGGGGAGCTGTTTTTT	CVSSPALGLVAGELFF
15	many	TRBV18	TRBJ1-4	-	TGTGCCAGCTCACCTAGGCCAGGGCGAGGTGAAAAACTGTTTTTT	CASSPRPGRGEKLFF
14	-	TRBV7-2	TRBJ1-2	-	TGTGCCAGCAGCAGGACAGCGGGACCGGGTGGCTACACCTTC	CASSRTAGPGGYTF
14	many	TRBV30	TRBJ2-7	-	TGTGCCTGGAGTGACCCTGACAGGACCTACGAGCAGTACTTC	CAWSDPDRTYEQYF
15	many	TRBV28	TRBJ2-1	-	TGTGCCAGCAGTTTTAGCAGAGGGGTTTACAATGAGCAGTTCTTC	CASSFSRGVYNEQFF
14	-	TRBV6-1	TRBJ1-1	-	TGTGCCAGCAGTGATTGGGGAGTGGGGACTGAAGCTTTCTTT	CASSDWGVGTEAFF
16	-	TRBV9	TRBJ2-3	TRBD2	TGTGCCAGCAGCGCAGTTAGCGGGGGCCCCACAGATACGCAGTATTTT	CASSAVSGGPTDTQYF
15	many	TRBV7-3	TRBJ2-1	-	TGTGCCAGCAGCTTAGTAGGGGGGTTAGGGACTGAGCAGTTCTTC	CASSLVGGLGTEQFF
13	many	TRBV27	TRBJ1-2	TRBD1	TGTGCCAGCAGGCTCAGACAGGGGTTAGGCTACACCTTC	CASRLRQGLGYTF
11	-	TRBV28	TRBJ1-6	-	TGTGCCAGCAGCGCCCTCGGGCCCCTCCACTTT	CASSALGPLHF
15	-	TRBV4-2	TRBJ1-5	TRBD1	TGTGCCAGCAGCCACGGCACAGGGGCAAGTCAGCCCCAGCATTTT	CASSHGTGASQPQHF
11	many	TRBV3-1	TRBJ1-2	-	TGTGCCAGCAGCCAAGATTGGGGCTACACCTTC	CASSQDWGYTF
13	few	TRBV27	TRBJ1-2	-	TGTGCCAGCAGTGTAACAGGGTGGGATGGCTACACCTTC	CASSVTGWDGYTF
16	many	TRBV7-9	TRBJ1-5	-	TGTGCCAGCAGCTTAGGTCAGGGATCAAGTAATCAGCCCCAGCATTTT	CASSLGQGSSNQPQHF
14	many	TRBV2	TRBJ2-5	-	TGTGCCAGCAGGAGACAGAAGACCCAAGAGACCCAGTACTTC	CASRRQKTQETQYF
14	-	TRBV12-3/TRBV12-4	TRBJ2-2	-	TGTGCCAGCAGTCCAAGGGCCTCCACCGGGGAGCTGTTTTTT	CASSPRASTGELFF